A single sample gave rise to the 6 T cell receptor beta chains below, sequenced in a study of beta chain features in type 1 diabetes. The isolated RNA, all of it, was reverse transcribed, so expressed TCRB transcripts were what got sequenced. The data were produced by immunoSEQ multiplex PCR, yet TCRdb's version contains in-frame clones alone and is incomplete. Found here are roughly 500,000 clones, approximately 10% of them singletons; the top ten hold over 0.04%. What was sequenced was naive CD4+ T cells from blood. The receptors shown here come from a woman aged 18-29 years in good health.

This clone was seen once. The chain has TRBV27 and TRBJ2-4; 8 bases fit TRBD1. The CDR3 length is 16 residues. Germline CDR1 and CDR2: MNHEY and SMNVEV (reference sequence). J lost 1 base, V lost 5 bases, and 7 bases had no gene match. The CDR3 bases are TGTGCCAGCAGTCTCTCAGGGGGCCGGGCCAAAAACATTCAGTACTTC. Encoded protein: CASSLSGGRAKNIQYF.

V and J are TRBV15 and TRBJ2-3; TRBD1 is a possible D gene (6 bases). CDR3 size: 15 residues. Trimming removed 4 bases from V and 3 bases from J, with 14 bases in between. Germline CDR1 reads LNHNV; CDR2 reads YYDKDF (reference sequence). This CDR3 is CATSNRVAGTDTQYF. CDR3 nucleotide sequence: TGTGCCACCAGCAACAGGGTAGCTGGGACAGATACGCAGTATTTT.

CDR3 nucleotides: TGCGCCAGCAGCCACGGGACCCTGGGGTACCAAGAGACCCAGTACTTC. Protein: CASSHGTLGYQETQYF. The chain carries TRBV5-1 and TRBJ2-5; the D gene could be TRBD1 or TRBD2 (5 bases each). Germline-derived CDR1 and CDR2 are SGHRS and YFSETQ. V lost 4 bases, J lost 0 bases, and 16 bases lay in between. This CDR3 is 16 amino acids long.

There are a few counts of this clone. Other DNA sequences within the sample encode an identical CDR3. The CDR3 sequence: CASSVAGVNEQFF. The CDR3 coding sequence is TGTGCCAGCAGCGTAGCCGGGGTGAATGAGCAGTTCTTC. The chain links TRBV9 to TRBJ2-1, with D possibly being TRBD2 (5 bases). V lost 0 bases and J 7 bases, leaving 8 bases between the germline ends. The CDR3 totals 13 residues. The germline CDR1 and CDR2 sequences are SGDLS and YYNGEE.

The chain couples TRBV4-3 to TRBJ2-7; D perhaps matches TRBD2 (5 bases). V shed 3 bases and J shed 7 bases, with 13 bases lying between them. The length of the CDR3 is 13 residues. CDR1 is LGHNA, CDR2 YSLEER, per germline. CDR3 sequence: CASSHLRGREQYF. In DNA form, the CDR3 reads TGCGCCAGCAGCCACCTCCGAGGGCGGGAGCAGTACTTC.

This clone was seen a few times. V usage is TRBV5-6 and J usage is TRBJ2-7; D is ambiguous. Germline CDR1 SGHDT, CDR2 YYEEEE. V shed 2 bases and J shed 2 bases, with 8 bases lying between them. This CDR3 region has 13 residues. The CDR3 protein is CASSFGQAYEQYF. The CDR3 DNA sequence: TGTGCCAGCAGCTTTGGCCAGGCCTACGAGCAGTACTTC.